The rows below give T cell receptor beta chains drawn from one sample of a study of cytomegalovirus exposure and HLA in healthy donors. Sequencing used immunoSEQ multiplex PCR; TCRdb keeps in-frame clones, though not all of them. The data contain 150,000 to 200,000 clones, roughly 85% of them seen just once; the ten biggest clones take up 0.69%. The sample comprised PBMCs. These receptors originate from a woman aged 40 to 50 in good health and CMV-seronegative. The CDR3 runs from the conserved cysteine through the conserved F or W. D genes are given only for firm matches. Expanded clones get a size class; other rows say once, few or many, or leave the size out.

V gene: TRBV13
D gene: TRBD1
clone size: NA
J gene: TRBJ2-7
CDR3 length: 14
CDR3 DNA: TGTGCCAGCAGCGGACAGGGGACTTCCTACGAGCAGTACTTC
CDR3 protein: CASSGQGTSYEQYF

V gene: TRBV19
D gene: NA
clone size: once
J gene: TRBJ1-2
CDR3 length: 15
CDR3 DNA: TGTGCCAGTAGTATATATCCCGGGGTGGACTATGGCTACACCTTC
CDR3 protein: CASSIYPGVDYGYTF

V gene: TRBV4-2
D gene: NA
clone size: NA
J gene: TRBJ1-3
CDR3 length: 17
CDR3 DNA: TGTGCCAGCAGCCAAGAAGGGACTGGGAAAACATTAAACACCATATATTTT
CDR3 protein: CASSQEGTGKTLNTIYF

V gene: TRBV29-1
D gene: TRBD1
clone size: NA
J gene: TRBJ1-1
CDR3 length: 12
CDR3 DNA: TGCAGCGTTGTAGGGGACAGCACTGAAGCTTTCTTT
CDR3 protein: CSVVGDSTEAFF

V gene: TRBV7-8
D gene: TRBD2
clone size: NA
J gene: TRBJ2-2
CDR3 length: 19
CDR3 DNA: TGTGCCAGCAGCTTCGGTACGGGCGTTCGCGGGAGGTACACCGGGGAGCTGTTTTTT
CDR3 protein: CASSFGTGVRGRYTGELFF

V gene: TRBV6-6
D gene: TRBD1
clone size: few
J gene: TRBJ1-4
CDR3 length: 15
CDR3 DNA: TGTGCCAGCAGTTACCCAACAGGGGGGTATGAAAAACTGTTTTTT
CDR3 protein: CASSYPTGGYEKLFF

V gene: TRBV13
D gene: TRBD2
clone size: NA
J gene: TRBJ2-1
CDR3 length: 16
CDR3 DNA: TGTGCCAGCAGCTCCCGCGGGAGGGCCAGAAACAATGAGCAGTTCTTC
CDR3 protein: CASSSRGRARNNEQFF

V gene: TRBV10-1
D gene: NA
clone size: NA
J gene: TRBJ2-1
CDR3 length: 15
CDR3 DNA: TGCGCCAGCAGTCCGGGACACCTAGGGCGCAATGAGCAGTTCTTC
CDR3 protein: CASSPGHLGRNEQFF

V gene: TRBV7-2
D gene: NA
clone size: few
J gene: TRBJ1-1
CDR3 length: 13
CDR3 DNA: TGTGCCAGCAGCCCTTCGGGGAATCAAGGAGCTTTCTTT
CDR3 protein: CASSPSGNQGAFF

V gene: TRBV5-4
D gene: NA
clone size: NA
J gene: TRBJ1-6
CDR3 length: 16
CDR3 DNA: TGTGCCAGCAGCCCGGGGGGGGGCAGGGATAATTCACCCCTCCACTTT
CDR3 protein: CASSPGGGRDNSPLHF

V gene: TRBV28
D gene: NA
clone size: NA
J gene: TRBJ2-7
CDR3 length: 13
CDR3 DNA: TGTGCCAGCAAGGGGAACCCTTCCTACGAGCAGTACTTC
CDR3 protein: CASKGNPSYEQYF

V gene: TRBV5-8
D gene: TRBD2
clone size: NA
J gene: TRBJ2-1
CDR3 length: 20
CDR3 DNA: TGTGCCAGCAGGGGAATAGGGTGGCTAGCGGGATCAAACTCCTACAATGAGCAGTTCTTC
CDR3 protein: CASRGIGWLAGSNSYNEQFF

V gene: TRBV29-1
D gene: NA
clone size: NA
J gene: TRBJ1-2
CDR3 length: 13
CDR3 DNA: TGCAGCGCCTGGACAAGCGCTAACTATGGCTACACCTTC
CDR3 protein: CSAWTSANYGYTF

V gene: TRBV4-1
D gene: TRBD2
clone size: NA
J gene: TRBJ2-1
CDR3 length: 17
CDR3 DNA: TGCGCCAGCAGCCAAGTGACTAGCGGGGGGGCTCGGGTTGAGCAGTTCTTC
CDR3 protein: CASSQVTSGGARVEQFF

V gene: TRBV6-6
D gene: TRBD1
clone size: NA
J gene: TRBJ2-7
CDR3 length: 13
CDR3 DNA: TGTGCCAGCAACGACAGGGGGCTGTACGAGCAGTACTTC
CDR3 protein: CASNDRGLYEQYF

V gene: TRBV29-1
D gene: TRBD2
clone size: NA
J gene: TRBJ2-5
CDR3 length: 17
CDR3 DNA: TGCAGCGTCGCCGGGGGACTAGCGGCGATGGACCAAGAGACCCAGTACTTC
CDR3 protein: CSVAGGLAAMDQETQYF

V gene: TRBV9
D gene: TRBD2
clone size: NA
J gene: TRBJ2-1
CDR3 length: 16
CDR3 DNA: TGTGCCAGCAGCGTCGGTAGCGGGATTGGGATGGGTGAGCAGTTCTTC
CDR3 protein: CASSVGSGIGMGEQFF

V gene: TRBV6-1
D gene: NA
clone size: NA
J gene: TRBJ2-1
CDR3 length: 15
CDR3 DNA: TGTGCCAGCACTCCAGGGGAGACCCGCTACAATGAGCAGTTCTTC
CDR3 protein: CASTPGETRYNEQFF

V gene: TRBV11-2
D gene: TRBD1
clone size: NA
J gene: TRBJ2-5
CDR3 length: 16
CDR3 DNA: TGTGCCAGCAGCTTAACCCCGACAGGGGGCCAAGAGACCCAGTACTTC
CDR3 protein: CASSLTPTGGQETQYF

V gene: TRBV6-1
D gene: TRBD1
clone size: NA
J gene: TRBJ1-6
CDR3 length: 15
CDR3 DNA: TGTGCCAGCAGTGAGGAGGGGGCGGTTAATTCACCCCTCCACTTT
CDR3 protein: CASSEEGAVNSPLHF

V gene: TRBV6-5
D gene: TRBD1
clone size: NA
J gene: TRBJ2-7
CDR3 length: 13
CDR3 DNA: TGTGCCAGCCGGCGACAGGGGGCTTACGAGCAGTACTTC
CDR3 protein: CASRRQGAYEQYF